These T cell receptor beta chains were read from a single sample in a study of control samples from healthy donors and cancer patients. Sequencing was performed with immunoSEQ multiplex PCR; in TCRdb, only in-frame clones are kept and a portion is missing. This sample has some 77,000 clones, with 85% to 90% found just once. Sequenced material: blood. The origin of the receptors is a woman aged 55-70 years in good health. CDR3s include the opening cysteine and the closing phenylalanine or tryptophan. The D gene is left open where the match is weak. Expanded clones are given a class, and other clones once, few, many or no size at all.

J gene | clone size | V gene | D gene | CDR3 DNA | CDR3 protein
TRBJ2-4 | . | TRBV29-1 | . | TGCAGCGCCGAGGTGGGTTTCGCCAAAAACATTCAGTACTTC | CSAEVGFAKNIQYF
TRBJ1-2 | . | TRBV12-3/TRBV12-4 | . | TGTGCCAGCAAAATGGACGGGTACTATGGCTACACCTTC | CASKMDGYYGYTF
TRBJ1-6 | . | TRBV11-2 | TRBD1 | TGTGCCAGCAGCCGAGGGACAGTTTTTAATTCACCCCTCCACTTT | CASSRGTVFNSPLHF
TRBJ2-3 | . | TRBV5-1 | TRBD2 | TGCGCCAGCAGCTTGGGCGGGCGGGGGGGCACAGATACGCAGTATTTT | CASSLGGRGGTDTQYF
TRBJ2-7 | . | TRBV4-1 | . | TGCGCCAGCAGCCAAGATCTCGAAGACGAGCAGTACTTC | CASSQDLEDEQYF
TRBJ1-6 | . | TRBV5-1 | . | TGCGCCAGCAGCCAGGACGGAGGGAATTCACCCCTCCACTTT | CASSQDGGNSPLHF
TRBJ2-3 | once | TRBV11-2 | TRBD2 | TGTGCCAGCAGCCCCGCCGGACTAGCGGGAGAAACGCAGTATTTT | CASSPAGLAGETQYF
TRBJ1-2 | . | TRBV10-3 | . | TGTGCCATCAGTGAGCAGGCAAAGGACTATGGCTACACCTTC | CAISEQAKDYGYTF
TRBJ2-3 | . | TRBV5-1 | TRBD2 | TGCGCCAGCAGTAGGTCTAGCGGGGGCTCCACAGATACGCAGTATTTT | CASSRSSGGSTDTQYF
TRBJ2-5 | . | TRBV6-5 | . | TGTGCCAGCACTCCAAGGCTAGCCAGTCAAGAGACCCAGTACTTC | CASTPRLASQETQYF
TRBJ1-2 | . | TRBV27 | . | TGTGCCAGCAGTTTTGGGGGCGCGAGTGGCTACACCTTC | CASSFGGASGYTF
TRBJ2-1 | once | TRBV5-1 | TRBD2 | TGCGCCAGCAGCTTAGCGGGGGATAGCTCCTACAATGAGCAGTTCTTC | CASSLAGDSSYNEQFF
TRBJ1-6 | . | TRBV6-1 | TRBD1 | TGTGCCAGCAGTGGGTTGACAGGGGGCGTCAATTCACCCCTCCACTTT | CASSGLTGGVNSPLHF
TRBJ1-2 | . | TRBV7-9 | . | TGTGCCAGCAGCTTAGTCGGGGAGAAAGGGGCCTATGGCTACACCTTC | CASSLVGEKGAYGYTF
TRBJ1-3 | . | TRBV11-3 | . | TGTGCCAGCAGCTTCCGAAACACCATATATTTT | CASSFRNTIYF
TRBJ2-2 | . | TRBV7-3 | . | TGTGCCAGCAGCTTAGTAGCCGCGGATGAGGACCGGGCCTCCGGGGAGCTGTTTTTT | CASSLVAADEDRASGELFF
TRBJ2-1 | . | TRBV5-6 | TRBD2 | TGTGCCAGCAGCTCACGGGAGGGCCCCGGTGGTGAGCAGTTCTTC | CASSSREGPGGEQFF
TRBJ2-7 | . | TRBV3-1/TRBV3-2 | TRBD2 | TGTGCCAGCAGCCAGTACGGGGGGGCCTACGAGCAGTACTTC | CASSQYGGAYEQYF
TRBJ1-1 | . | TRBV11-2 | . | TGTGCCAGCAGCTTAGGGGTGGGGGCCATGAACACTGAAGCTTTCTTT | CASSLGVGAMNTEAFF
TRBJ2-1 | once | TRBV12-5 | TRBD2 | TGTGCTAGTGCCATGGGGCTAGCGGGAACCCATGAGCAGTTCTTC | CASAMGLAGTHEQFF
TRBJ2-1 | once | TRBV5-5 | . | TGTGCCAGCTTAGGCCCCTATGGCCATACAGGGAATTTCTACAATGAGCAGTTCTTC | CASLGPYGHTGNFYNEQFF
TRBJ1-2 | few | TRBV19 | TRBD1 | TGTGCCAGTAGTCTGGGACAGTATGGCTACACCTTC | CASSLGQYGYTF
TRBJ1-2 | few | TRBV12-5 | . | TGTGCTAGTGGTTTGACAGGGTCAGCTGGCTACACCTTC | CASGLTGSAGYTF
TRBJ1-5 | . | TRBV27 | . | TGTGCCAGCAGTTTATGGCCAGGGACGGATCAGCCCCAGCATTTT | CASSLWPGTDQPQHF
TRBJ1-2 | . | TRBV19 | . | TGTGCCAGTAGTCCCCAGGAGCTGGTACCGGATGGCTACACCTTC | CASSPQELVPDGYTF
TRBJ2-7 | . | TRBV11-2 | . | TGTGCCAGCAGCCCGGGCTCAAACTACGAGCAGTACTTC | CASSPGSNYEQYF
TRBJ2-3 | . | TRBV28 | . | TGTGCCAGCGGTTCAGATACGCAGTATTTT | CASGSDTQYF
TRBJ2-1 | . | TRBV19 | . | TGTGCCAGTAGCGGTCTAAATCTTAAAAGCTCCTACAATGAGCAGTTCTTC | CASSGLNLKSSYNEQFF
TRBJ1-5 | . | TRBV28 | . | TGTGCCAGCGAGTCACCGGCCCAGGGTAAGAGGACTCAGCCCCAGCATTTT | CASESPAQGKRTQPQHF
TRBJ2-5 | . | TRBV3-1/TRBV3-2 | . | TGTGCCAGCAGCCAACGGGGGAGTCAAGAGACCCAGTACTTC | CASSQRGSQETQYF
TRBJ2-1 | . | TRBV5-1 | TRBD2 | TGCGCCAGCAGCTTCCTAGCGGGGGTTAACAATGAGCAGTTCTTC | CASSFLAGVNNEQFF
TRBJ1-4 | . | TRBV12-3/TRBV12-4 | . | TGTGCCAGCAGTCAATCGGGAAAACTGTTTTTT | CASSQSGKLFF
TRBJ2-3 | . | TRBV7-2 | . | TGTGCCAGCAGCTTGGCCGGGACACCTACGGGGGATACGCAGTATTTT | CASSLAGTPTGDTQYF
TRBJ2-3 | . | TRBV3-1/TRBV3-2 | . | TGTGCCAGCAGCCGGGCGCTGGGGGGCCGCACAGATACGCAGTATTTT | CASSRALGGRTDTQYF
TRBJ2-3 | . | TRBV5-6 | TRBD2 | TGTGCCAGCAGCGCGGCGGGGGGCGGGTTTGGCACAGATACGCAGTATTTT | CASSAAGGGFGTDTQYF
TRBJ2-5 | . | TRBV6-5 | . | TGTGCCAGCACTCGACAGGGAGGGGGAGAGACCCAGTACTTC | CASTRQGGGETQYF